The entry below gives a single T cell receptor (beta chain) sequence along with its context. TCRdb re-called the reads with MiXCR, one entry per CDR3 protein. Here the sample spans 150,000 or so distinct CDR3 sequences, approximately 17% being singletons. V was trimmed by 1 base and J by 0 bases, leaving 10 bases between them. The CDR3 extends over 15 amino acids. The data belong to a study of T cell repertoires in cytomegalovirus infection. The chain joins TRBV12-3 or TRBV12-4 to TRBJ2-7; D uncertain. The sample consisted of CD8+ T cells from PBMCs. This TCR came from a human donor in good health (CMV status not recorded). Some clones in this sample may be carry-over from other donors' samples. This CDR3 is CASSLEPGSSYEQYF. The CDR3 bases are TGTGCCAGCAGTTTAGAGCCGGGTAGCTCCTACGAGCAGTACTTC.